This T cell receptor (beta chain) was retrieved from a study of T cells in Graves' hyperthyroidism and ophthalmopathy. General study results and limits: Expanded thyroid clonotypes (above 0.001) were mostly also found in blood.

From RNA transcripts, TCR beta CDR3 regions were amplified. Using the HTBI primer set, a first-round RT-PCR was run on the TCR CDR3. TCRdb re-called the multiplex PCR reads with MiXCR, one entry per CDR3 protein. The table has hundreds of thousands of distinct CDR3 sequences, roughly an eighth seen once. The CDR3 runs 17 residues. The germline V gene encodes CDR1 MGHDK and CDR2 SYGVNS. V lost 3 bases, J lost 5 bases, and 15 bases stayed unmatched. This clonotype has more than one count but fewer than ten. Its antigen is unknown. In making diagnoses, clinical symptoms, serum thyroxine and TRAb, thyroid ultrasound and orbital computed tomography were all used.

The sequencing input was blood. This chain uses TRBV25-1 with TRBJ1-1; 7 bases align to TRBD1. The sequence came from a woman in her late teens or twenties with Graves' hyperthyroidism. In nucleotides, the CDR3 is TGTGCCAGCAGTGACTCCGGGACAGCTTCCTTCGATACTGAAGCTTTCTTT. Amino acids: CASSDSGTASFDTEAFF.